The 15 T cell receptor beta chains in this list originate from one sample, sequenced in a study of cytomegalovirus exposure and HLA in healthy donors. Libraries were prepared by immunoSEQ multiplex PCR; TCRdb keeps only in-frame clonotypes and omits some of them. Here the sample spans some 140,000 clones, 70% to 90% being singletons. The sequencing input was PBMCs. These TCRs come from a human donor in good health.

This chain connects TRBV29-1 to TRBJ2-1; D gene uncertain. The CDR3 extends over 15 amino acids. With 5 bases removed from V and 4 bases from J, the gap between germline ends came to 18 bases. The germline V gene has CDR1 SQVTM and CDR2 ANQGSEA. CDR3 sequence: CSVLGSPPYYNEQFF. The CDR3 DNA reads TGCAGCGTTTTGGGCTCCCCGCCTTATTACAATGAGCAGTTCTTC.

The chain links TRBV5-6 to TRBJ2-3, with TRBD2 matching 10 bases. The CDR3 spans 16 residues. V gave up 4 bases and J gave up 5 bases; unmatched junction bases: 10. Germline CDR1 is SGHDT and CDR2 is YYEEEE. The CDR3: CASSLTTSGVGDTQYF. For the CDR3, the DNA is TGTGCCAGCAGCCTTACCACTAGCGGGGTTGGAGATACGCAGTATTTT.

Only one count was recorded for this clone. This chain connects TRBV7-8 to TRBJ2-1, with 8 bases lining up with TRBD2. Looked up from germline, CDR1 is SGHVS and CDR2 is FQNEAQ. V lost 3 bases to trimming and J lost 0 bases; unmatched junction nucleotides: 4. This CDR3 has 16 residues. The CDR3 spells CASSFQSGSSYNEQFF. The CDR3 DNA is TGTGCCAGCAGCTTTCAGAGCGGGAGCTCCTACAATGAGCAGTTCTTC.

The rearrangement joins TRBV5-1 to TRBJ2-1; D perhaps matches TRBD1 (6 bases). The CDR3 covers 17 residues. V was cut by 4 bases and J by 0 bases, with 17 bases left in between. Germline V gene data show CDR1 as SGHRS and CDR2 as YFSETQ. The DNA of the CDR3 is TGCGCCAGCAGCGTATCACAGGGAATAGGCTCCTACAATGAGCAGTTCTTC. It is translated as CASSVSQGIGSYNEQFF.

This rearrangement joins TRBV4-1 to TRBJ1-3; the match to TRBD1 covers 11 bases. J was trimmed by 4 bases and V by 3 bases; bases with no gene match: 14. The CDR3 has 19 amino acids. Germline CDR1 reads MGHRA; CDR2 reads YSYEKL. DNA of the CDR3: TGCGCCAGCAGCCACGCTAGGACAGGGGGCCTTAGGAAAGGAAACACCATATATTTT. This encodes CASSHARTGGLRKGNTIYF.

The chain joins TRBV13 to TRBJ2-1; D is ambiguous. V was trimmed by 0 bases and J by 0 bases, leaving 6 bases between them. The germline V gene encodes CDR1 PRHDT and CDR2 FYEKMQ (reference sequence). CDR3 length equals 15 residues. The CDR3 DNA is TGTGCCAGCAGCTTAGGGCTAGACTCCTACAATGAGCAGTTCTTC. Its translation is CASSLGLDSYNEQFF.

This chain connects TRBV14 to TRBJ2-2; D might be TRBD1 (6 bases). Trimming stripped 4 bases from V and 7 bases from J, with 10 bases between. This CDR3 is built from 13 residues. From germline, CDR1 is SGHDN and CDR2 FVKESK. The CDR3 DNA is TGTGCCAGCAGCCCGTTAGGGGGCGGGGAGCTGTTTTTT. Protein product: CASSPLGGGELFF.

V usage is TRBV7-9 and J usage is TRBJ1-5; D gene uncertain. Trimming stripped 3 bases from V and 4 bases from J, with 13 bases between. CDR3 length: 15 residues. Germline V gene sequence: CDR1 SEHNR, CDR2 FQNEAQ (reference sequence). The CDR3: CASSFGGSGNQPQHF. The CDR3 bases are TGTGCCAGCAGCTTTGGTGGCAGTGGTAATCAGCCCCAGCATTTT.

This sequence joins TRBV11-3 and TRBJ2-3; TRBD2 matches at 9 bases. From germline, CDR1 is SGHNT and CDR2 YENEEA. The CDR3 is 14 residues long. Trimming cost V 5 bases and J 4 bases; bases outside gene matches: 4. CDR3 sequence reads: CASSQGLAPDTQYF. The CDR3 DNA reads TGTGCCAGCAGCCAGGGACTAGCTCCAGATACGCAGTATTTT.

CDR3 bases: TGTGCCAGCTCACCCAAAGAGACCCAGTACTTC. It yields the protein CASSPKETQYF. The J gene is TRBJ2-5, the V gene TRBV18; D call uncertain. Trimming took off 3 bases at V and 3 bases at J, with 2 bases between the two ends. From germline, CDR1 is KGHSH and CDR2 LQKENI. This CDR3 contains 11 residues.

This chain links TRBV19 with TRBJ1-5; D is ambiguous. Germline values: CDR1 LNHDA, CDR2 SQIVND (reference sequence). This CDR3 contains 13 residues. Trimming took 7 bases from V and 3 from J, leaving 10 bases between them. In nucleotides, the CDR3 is TGTGCCAGTAATCTGGCAGACAATCAGCCCCAGCATTTT. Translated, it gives CASNLADNQPQHF.

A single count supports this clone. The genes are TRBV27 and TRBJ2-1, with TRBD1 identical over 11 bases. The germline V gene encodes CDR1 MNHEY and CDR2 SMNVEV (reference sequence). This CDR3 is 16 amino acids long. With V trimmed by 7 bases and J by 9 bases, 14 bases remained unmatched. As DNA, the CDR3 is TGTGCCAGCACCCGTACCGGGACAGGGGGGATCGTTGAGCAGTTCTTC. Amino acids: CASTRTGTGGIVEQFF.

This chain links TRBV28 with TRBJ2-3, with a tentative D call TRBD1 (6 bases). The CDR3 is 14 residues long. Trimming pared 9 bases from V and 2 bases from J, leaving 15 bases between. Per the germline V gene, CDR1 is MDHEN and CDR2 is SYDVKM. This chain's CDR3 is CASRDNIVTDTQYF. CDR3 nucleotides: TGTGCCAGTCGGGACAACATCGTCACAGATACGCAGTATTTT.

The CDR3 DNA follows: TGCGCCAGCAGCCAAGTGGATTACAGGGAGGGCGATTCACCCCTCCACTTT. Translation gives CASSQVDYREGDSPLHF. The gene calls are TRBV4-3 and TRBJ1-6, with D perhaps matching TRBD1 (6 bases). The CDR3 is 17 amino acids. V was shortened by 1 base and J by 8 bases, with 18 bases between the two germline ends. Germline values: CDR1 LGHNA, CDR2 YSLEER.

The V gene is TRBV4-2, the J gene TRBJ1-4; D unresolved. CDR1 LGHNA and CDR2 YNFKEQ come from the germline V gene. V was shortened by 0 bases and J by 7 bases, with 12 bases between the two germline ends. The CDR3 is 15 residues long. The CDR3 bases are TGTGCCAGCAGCCAAGATACGGTCACTCTTGAAAAACTGTTTTTT. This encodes CASSQDTVTLEKLFF.